The TCR beta chain under discussion was sequenced for a study of blood T cells in healthy people across ages. Study information: Roughly one uniquely barcoded beta molecule per two T cells was captured.

CDR1 is SGHRS and CDR2 is YFSETQ in the germline V gene. V was shortened by 4 bases and J by 2 bases, with 15 bases between the two germline ends. The CDR3 runs 15 residues. A sample-barcoded 5' primer and a J-beta primer mix were used in a second PCR of roughly 7 to 12 cycles. TCRdb re-derived calls from the 5' RACE reads in MiXCR, one entry per CDR3 protein. The sample holds about 750,000 distinct CDR3 sequences; roughly 53% are singletons and the top ten take about 38%. Caucasian, healthy and from Russia, the donors were aged between about 6 and 90. Samples had at least 6 million PBMCs isolated from them.

Sequencing input: blood. The chain has TRBV5-1 and TRBJ2-5, with D possibly TRBD2 on 5 matching bases. This TCR was recovered from a man at least 80 years old in good health. The CDR3 protein is CASSRRAAKQETQYF. The DNA of the CDR3 is TGCGCCAGCAGCCGTCGAGCGGCTAAACAAGAGACCCAGTACTTC.